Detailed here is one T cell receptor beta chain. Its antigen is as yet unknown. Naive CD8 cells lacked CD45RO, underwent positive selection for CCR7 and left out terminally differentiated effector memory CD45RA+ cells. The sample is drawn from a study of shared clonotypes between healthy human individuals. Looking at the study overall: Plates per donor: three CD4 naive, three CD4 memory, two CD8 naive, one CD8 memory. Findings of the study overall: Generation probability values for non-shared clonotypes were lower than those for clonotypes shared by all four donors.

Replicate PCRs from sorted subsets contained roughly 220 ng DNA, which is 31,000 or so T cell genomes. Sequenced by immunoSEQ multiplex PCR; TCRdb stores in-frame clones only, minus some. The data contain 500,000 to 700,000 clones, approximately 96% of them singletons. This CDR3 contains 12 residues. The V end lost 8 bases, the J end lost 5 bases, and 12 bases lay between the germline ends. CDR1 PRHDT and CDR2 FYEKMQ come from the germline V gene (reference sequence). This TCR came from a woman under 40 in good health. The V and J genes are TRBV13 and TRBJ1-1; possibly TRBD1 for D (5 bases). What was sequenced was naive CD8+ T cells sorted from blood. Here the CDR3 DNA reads TGTGCCAGCTCTCCGCAGGGAACTGAAGCTTTCTTT. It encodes CASSPQGTEAFF. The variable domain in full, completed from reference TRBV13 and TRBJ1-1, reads AAGVIQSPRHLIKEKRETATLKCYPIPRHDTVYWYQQGPGQDPQFLISFYEKMQSDKGSIPDRFSAQQFSDYHSELNMSSLELGDSALYFCASSPQGTEAFFGQGTRLTVV.